This T cell receptor beta chain was profiled in a study of sequential checkpoint blockade in melanoma. V was pared by 7 bases and J by 0 bases, with 9 bases of the junction left unmatched. Germline CDR1 is SQVTM and CDR2 is ANQGSEA. The CDR3 runs 15 residues. The treatment was: randomized to nivolumab then ipilimumab (arm A) or the reverse (arm B). None of the patients previously received DNA-damaging chemotherapy. Live CD3+CD8+ CD19− CD56− cells were sorted from PBMCs. Sequencing used immunoSEQ multiplex PCR; TCRdb keeps in-frame clones, though not all of them. The sample records 15,000 to 20,000 clones, roughly two thirds being singletons.

V usage is TRBV29-1 and J usage is TRBJ1-3; TRBD1 matches 7 bases. Material: CD8+ T cells sorted from blood (inferred from file names), obtained from a patient given nivolumab and ipilimumab in sequence. This receptor was taken from a human donor with melanoma. The CDR3 sequence: CSGLLQGSSGNTIYF. The CDR3 bases are TGCAGCGGCCTTTTACAGGGGAGCTCTGGAAACACCATATATTTT.